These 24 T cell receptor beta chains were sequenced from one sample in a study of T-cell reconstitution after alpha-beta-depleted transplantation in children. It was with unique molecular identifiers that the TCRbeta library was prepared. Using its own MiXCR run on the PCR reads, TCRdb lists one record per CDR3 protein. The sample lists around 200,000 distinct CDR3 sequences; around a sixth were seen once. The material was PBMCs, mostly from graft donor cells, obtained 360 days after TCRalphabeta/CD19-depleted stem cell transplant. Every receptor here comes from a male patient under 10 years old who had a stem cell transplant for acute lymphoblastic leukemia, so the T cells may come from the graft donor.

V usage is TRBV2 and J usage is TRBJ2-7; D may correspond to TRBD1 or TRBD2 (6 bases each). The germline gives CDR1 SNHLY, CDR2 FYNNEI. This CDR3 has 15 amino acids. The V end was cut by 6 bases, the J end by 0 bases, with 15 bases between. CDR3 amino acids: CASRRDNLSSYEQYF. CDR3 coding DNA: TGTGCCAGCAGGCGGGACAACCTTAGCTCCTACGAGCAGTACTTC.

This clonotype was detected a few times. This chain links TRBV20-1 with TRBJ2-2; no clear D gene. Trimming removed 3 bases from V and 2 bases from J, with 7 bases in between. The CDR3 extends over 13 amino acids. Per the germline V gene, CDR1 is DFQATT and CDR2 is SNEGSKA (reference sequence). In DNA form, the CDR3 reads TGCAGTGCTAGGCCGAGAAACACCGGGGAGCTGTTTTTT. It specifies CSARPRNTGELFF.

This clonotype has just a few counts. The CDR3 nucleotides read TGCAGTGCTTCTACCATGAACAGGGGGCAAGGCACTGAAGCTTTCTTT. Amino acid sequence: CSASTMNRGQGTEAFF. This rearrangement joins TRBV20-1 to TRBJ1-1; the match to TRBD1 covers 9 bases. V shed 5 bases and J 4 bases; nucleotides not matched to a gene: 14. CDR1 and CDR2 (germline): DFQATT, SNEGSKA (reference sequence). This CDR3 is built from 16 residues.

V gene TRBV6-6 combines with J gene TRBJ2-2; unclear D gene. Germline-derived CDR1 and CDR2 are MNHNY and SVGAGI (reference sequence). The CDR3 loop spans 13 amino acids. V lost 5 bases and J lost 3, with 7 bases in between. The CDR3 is CASSLDYTGELFF. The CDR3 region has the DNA TGTGCCAGCAGTCTTGACTACACCGGGGAGCTGTTTTTT.

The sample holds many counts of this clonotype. The CDR3 DNA reads TGCGCCAGCAGTTCTACATCTTTGAACACTGAAGCTTTCTTT. Amino acid sequence: CASSSTSLNTEAFF. The chain links TRBV5-1 to TRBJ1-1; D is ambiguous. Germline loops: CDR1 SGHRS, CDR2 YFSETQ. Between the trimmed V and J ends, which lost 5 bases and 0 bases, there was a span of 11 bases. The CDR3 spans 14 residues.

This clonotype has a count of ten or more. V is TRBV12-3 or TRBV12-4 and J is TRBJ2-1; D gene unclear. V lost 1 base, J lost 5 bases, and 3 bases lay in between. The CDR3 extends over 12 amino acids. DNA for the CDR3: TGTGCCAGCAGTTTAGATAACAATGAGCAGTTCTTC. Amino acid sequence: CASSLDNNEQFF.

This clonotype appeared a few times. The CDR3 DNA reads as TGCGCCAGCAGCCAAGATCTTGGGCGGAGCGGGGAGCTGTTTTTT. Translated, it gives CASSQDLGRSGELFF. The chain couples TRBV4-3 to TRBJ2-2; D is ambiguous. The CDR3 has 15 amino acids. Trimming stripped 0 bases from V and 7 bases from J, with 12 bases between. CDR1 is LGHNA and CDR2 is YSLEER in the germline V gene.

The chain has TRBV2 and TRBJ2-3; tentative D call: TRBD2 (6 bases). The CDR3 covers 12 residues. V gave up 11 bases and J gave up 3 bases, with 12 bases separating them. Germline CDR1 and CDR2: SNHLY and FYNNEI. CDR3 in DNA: TGTGCCCCGGGGGTTGGTACAGATACGCAGTATTTT. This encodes CAPGVGTDTQYF.

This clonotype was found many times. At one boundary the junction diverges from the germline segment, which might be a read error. CDR3 region: CASSSGGTHPQETQYF. CDR3 bases: TGTGCTAGCAGCTCGGGGGGGACCCACCCTCAAGAGACCCAGTACTTC. The J gene is TRBJ2-5, the V gene TRBV7-7, with 8 bases that match TRBD2. In germline, CDR1 is SSHAT, CDR2 FNYEAQ (reference sequence). The CDR3 runs to 16 residues. The full variable domain, with the rest looked up from reference TRBV7-7 and TRBJ2-5, is GAGVSQSPRYKVTKRGQDVTLRCDPISSHATLYWYQQALGQGPEFLTYFNYEAQPDKSGLPSDRFSAERPEGSISTLTIQRTEQRDSAMYRCASSSGGTHPQETQYFGPGTRLLVL.

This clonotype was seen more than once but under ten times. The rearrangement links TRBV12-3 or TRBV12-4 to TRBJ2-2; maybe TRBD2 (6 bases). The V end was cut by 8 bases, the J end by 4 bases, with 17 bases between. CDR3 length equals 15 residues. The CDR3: CASGETMGGTGELFF. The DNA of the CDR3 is TGTGCCAGCGGGGAGACTATGGGGGGCACCGGGGAGCTGTTTTTT.

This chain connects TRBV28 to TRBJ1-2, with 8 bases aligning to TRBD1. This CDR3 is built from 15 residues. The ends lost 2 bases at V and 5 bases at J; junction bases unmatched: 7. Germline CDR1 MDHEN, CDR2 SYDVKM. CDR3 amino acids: CASSLGDRITYGYTF. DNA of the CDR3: TGTGCCAGCAGTTTAGGGGACAGGATCACATATGGCTACACCTTC.

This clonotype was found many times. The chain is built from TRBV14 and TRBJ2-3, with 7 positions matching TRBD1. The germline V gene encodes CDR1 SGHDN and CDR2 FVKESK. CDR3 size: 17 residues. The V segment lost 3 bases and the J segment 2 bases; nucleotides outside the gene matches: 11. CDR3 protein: CASSQRGPGQFTDTQYF. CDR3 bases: TGTGCCAGCAGCCAGAGAGGACCGGGACAGTTCACAGATACGCAGTATTTT.

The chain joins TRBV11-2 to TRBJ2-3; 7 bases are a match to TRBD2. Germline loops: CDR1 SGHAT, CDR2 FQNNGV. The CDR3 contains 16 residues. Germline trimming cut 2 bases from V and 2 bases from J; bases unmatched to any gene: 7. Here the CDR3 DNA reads TGTGCCAGCAGCTTAAGAGGACTAGGGGACACAGATACGCAGTATTTT. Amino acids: CASSLRGLGDTDTQYF.

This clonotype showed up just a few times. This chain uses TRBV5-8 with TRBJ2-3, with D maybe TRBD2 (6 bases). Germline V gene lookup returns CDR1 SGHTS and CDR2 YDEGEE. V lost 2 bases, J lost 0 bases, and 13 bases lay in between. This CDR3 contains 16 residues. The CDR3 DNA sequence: TGTGCCAGCAGCTTTCGGAGGGCTCCTAGCACAGATACGCAGTATTTT. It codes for CASSFRRAPSTDTQYF.

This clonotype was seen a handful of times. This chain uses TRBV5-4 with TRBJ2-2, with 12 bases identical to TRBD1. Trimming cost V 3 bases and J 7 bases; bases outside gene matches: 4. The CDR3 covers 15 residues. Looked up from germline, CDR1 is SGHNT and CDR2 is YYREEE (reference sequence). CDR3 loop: CASSWGQGAIGELFF. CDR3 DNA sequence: TGTGCCAGCAGCTGGGGACAGGGGGCTATCGGGGAGCTGTTTTTT.

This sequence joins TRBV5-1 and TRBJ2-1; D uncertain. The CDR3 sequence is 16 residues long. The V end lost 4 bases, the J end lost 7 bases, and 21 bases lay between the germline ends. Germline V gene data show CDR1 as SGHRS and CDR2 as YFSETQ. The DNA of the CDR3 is TGCGCCAGCAGCCCTTTGGGTCGGACGAAGTGGAATGAGCAGTTCTTC. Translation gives CASSPLGRTKWNEQFF.

CDR3 sequence (DNA): TGTGCCAGCAGGGGGGGACGGCAGAACACTGAAGCTTTCTTT. Residues: CASRGGRQNTEAFF. The chain is built from TRBV12-3 or TRBV12-4 and TRBJ1-1, with D possibly TRBD1 on 5 matching bases. Trimming took off 6 bases at V and 1 base at J, with 12 bases between the two ends. There are 14 residues in the CDR3.

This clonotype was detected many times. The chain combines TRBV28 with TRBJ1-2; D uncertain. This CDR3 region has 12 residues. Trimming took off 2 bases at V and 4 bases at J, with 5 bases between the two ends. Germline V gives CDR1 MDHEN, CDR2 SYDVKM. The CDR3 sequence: CASSLEVYGYTF. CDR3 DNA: TGTGCCAGCAGTTTAGAAGTCTATGGCTACACCTTC.

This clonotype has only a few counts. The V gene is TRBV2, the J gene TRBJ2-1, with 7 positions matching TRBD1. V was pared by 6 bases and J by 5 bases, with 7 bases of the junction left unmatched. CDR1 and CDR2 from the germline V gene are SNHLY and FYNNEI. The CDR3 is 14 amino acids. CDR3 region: CASRDGQVNNEQFF. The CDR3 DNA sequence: TGTGCCAGCAGGGATGGACAGGTTAACAATGAGCAGTTCTTC.

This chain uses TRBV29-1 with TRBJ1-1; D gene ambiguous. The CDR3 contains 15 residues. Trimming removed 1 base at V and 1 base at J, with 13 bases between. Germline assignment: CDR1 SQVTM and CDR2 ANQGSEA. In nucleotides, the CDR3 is TGCAGCGTTGAAGGCCACCCCAAGCGGAACACTGAAGCTTTCTTT. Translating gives CSVEGHPKRNTEAFF.

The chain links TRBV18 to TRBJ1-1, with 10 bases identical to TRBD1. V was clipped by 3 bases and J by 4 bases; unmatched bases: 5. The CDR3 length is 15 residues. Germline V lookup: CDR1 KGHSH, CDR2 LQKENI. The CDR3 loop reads CASSPRQGAGTEAFF. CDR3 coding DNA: TGTGCCAGCTCACCGCGACAGGGGGCCGGCACTGAAGCTTTCTTT. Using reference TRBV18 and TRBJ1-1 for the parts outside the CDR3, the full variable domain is NAGVMQNPRHLVRRRGQEARLRCSPMKGHSHVYWYRQLPEEGLKFMVYLQKENIIDESGMPKERFSAEFPKEGPSILRIQQVVRGDSAAYFCASSPRQGAGTEAFFGQGTRLTVV.

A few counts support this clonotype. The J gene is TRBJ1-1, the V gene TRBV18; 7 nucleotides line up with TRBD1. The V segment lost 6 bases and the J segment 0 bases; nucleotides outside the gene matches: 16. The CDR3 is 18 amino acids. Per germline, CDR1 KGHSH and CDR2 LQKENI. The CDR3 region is CASSPNRDSYLMNTEAFF. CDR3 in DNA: TGTGCCAGCTCGCCAAACCGGGACAGCTATCTAATGAACACTGAAGCTTTCTTT.

CDR3 DNA sequence: TGCGCCAGCAGTGAGTCTCCCCTAGCGGGGCAAGAGACCCAGTACTTC. Its protein product is CASSESPLAGQETQYF. The chain uses TRBV10-2 and TRBJ2-5; 9 positions agree with TRBD2. Losses at the gene ends were 0 bases for V and 2 bases for J; bases not matched to a gene: 4. CDR1 is WSHSY and CDR2 is SAAADI in the germline V gene. The CDR3 length is 16 residues.

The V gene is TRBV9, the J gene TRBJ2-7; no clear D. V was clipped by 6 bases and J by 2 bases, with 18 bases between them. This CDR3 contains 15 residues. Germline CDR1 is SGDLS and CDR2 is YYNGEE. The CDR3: CASNISSDCTYEQYF. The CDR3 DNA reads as TGTGCCAGCAACATTTCGTCAGACTGTACCTACGAGCAGTACTTC.